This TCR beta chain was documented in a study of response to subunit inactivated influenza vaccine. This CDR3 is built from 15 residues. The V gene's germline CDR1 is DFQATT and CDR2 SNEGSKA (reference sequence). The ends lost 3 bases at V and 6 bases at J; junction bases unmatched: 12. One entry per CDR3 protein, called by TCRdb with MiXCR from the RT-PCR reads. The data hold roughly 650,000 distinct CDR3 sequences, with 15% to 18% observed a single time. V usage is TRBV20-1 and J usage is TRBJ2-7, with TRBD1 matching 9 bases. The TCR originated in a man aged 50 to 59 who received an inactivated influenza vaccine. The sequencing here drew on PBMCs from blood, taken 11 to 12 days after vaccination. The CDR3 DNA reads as TGCAGTGCTAGGGGCCCGGGACAGGGAAAGGCCGAGCAGTACTTC. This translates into CSARGPGQGKAEQYF.